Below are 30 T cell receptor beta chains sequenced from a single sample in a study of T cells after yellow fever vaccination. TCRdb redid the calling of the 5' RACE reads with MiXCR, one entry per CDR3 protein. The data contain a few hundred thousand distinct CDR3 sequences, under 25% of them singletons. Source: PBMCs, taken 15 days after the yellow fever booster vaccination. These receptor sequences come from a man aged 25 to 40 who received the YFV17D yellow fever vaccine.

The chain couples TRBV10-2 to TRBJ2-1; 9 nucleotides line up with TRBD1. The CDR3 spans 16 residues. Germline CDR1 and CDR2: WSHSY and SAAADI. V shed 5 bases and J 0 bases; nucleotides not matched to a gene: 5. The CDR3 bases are TGCGCCAGCAGTCGACAGGGGGGGAGCTCCTACAATGAGCAGTTCTTC. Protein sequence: CASSRQGGSSYNEQFF.

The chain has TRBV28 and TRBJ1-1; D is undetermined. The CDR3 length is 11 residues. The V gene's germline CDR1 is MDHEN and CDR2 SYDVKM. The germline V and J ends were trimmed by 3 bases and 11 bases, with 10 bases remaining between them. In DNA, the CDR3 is TGTGCCAGCAGTTTGGGCCTTGGGGCTTTCTTT. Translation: CASSLGLGAFF.

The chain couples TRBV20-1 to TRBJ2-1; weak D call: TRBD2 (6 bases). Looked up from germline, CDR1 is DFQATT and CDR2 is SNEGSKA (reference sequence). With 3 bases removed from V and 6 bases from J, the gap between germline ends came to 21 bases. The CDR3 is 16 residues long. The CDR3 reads CSARAPLSGRSNEQFF. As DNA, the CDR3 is TGCAGTGCTAGGGCCCCTCTTAGCGGACGCAGCAATGAGCAGTTCTTC.

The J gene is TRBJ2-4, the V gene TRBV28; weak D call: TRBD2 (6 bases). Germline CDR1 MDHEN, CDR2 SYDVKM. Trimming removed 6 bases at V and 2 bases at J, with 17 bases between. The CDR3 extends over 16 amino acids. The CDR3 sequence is CASSLTGSGTKNIQYF. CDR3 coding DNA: TGTGCCAGCAGCCTCACCGGGAGTGGGACCAAAAACATTCAGTACTTC.

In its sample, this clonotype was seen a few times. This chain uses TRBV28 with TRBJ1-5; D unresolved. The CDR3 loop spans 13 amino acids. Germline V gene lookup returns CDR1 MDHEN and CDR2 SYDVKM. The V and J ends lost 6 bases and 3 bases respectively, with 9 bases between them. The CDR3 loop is CASRRRINQPQHF. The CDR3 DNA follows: TGTGCCAGCAGACGACGGATCAATCAGCCCCAGCATTTT.

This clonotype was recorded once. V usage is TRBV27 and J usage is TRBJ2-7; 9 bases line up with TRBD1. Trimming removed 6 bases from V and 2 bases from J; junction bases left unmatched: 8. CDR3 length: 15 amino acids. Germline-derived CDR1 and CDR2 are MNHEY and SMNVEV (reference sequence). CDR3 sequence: CASSQWGTGTYEQYF. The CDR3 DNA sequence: TGTGCCAGCAGCCAATGGGGGACAGGGACCTACGAGCAGTACTTC.

CDR3 loop: CSARRARSYEQFF. Here the CDR3 DNA reads TGCAGTGCTAGAAGGGCTAGAAGTTATGAGCAGTTCTTC. The V and J genes are TRBV20-1 and TRBJ2-1, with D hard to call. Germline values: CDR1 DFQATT, CDR2 SNEGSKA (reference sequence). The CDR3 has 13 amino acids. Trimming cost V 2 bases and J 8 bases, with 13 bases left between them.

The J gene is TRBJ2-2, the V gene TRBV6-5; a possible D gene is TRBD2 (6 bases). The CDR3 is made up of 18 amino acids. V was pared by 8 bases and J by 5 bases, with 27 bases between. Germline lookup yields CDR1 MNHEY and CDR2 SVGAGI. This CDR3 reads CASLPLAGGTPGTGELFF. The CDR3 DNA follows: TGTGCCAGCCTCCCTCTAGCCGGGGGAACCCCGGGGACCGGGGAGCTGTTTTTT.

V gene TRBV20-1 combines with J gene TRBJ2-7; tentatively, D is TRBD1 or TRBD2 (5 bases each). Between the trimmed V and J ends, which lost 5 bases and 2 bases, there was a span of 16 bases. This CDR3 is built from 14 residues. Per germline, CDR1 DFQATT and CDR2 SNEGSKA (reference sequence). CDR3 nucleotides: TGCAGTGCTCCTAATCAGCAGGGAGCCTACGAGCAGTACTTC. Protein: CSAPNQQGAYEQYF.

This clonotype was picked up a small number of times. DNA of the CDR3: TGTGCCAGCAGCGTAGGTGGCGGGGCAAGCTCCTACAATGAGCAGTTCTTC. The encoded protein is CASSVGGGASSYNEQFF. This chain links TRBV9 with TRBJ2-1, with a tentative D call TRBD2 (6 bases). CDR3 size: 17 residues. Per germline, CDR1 SGDLS and CDR2 YYNGEE. Trimming took 0 bases from V and 0 from J, leaving 13 bases between them.

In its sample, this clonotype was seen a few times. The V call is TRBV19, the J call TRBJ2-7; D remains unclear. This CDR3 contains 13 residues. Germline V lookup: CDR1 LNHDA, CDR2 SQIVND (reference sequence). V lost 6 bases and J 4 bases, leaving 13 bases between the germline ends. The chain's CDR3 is CASREAGQYEQYF. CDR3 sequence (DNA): TGTGCCAGTAGGGAAGCTGGGCAGTACGAGCAGTACTTC.

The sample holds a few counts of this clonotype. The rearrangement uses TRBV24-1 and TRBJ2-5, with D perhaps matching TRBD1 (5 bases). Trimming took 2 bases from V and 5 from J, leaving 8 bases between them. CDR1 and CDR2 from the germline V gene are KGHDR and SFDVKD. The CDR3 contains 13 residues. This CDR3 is CATSDSRAETQYF. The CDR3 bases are TGTGCCACCAGTGATTCCAGGGCGGAGACCCAGTACTTC.

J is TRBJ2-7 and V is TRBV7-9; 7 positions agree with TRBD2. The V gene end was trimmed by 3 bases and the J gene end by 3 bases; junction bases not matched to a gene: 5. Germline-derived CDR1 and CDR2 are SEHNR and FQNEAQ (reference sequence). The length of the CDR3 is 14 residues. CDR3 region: CASSLPGRHYEQYF. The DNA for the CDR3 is TGTGCCAGCAGCTTGCCCGGGAGGCACTACGAGCAGTACTTC.

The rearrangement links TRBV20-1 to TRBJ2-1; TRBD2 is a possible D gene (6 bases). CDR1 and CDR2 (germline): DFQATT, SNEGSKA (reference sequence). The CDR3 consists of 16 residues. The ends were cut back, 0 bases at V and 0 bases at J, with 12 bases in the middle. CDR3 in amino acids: CSARDGRRSSYNEQFF. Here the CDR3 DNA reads TGCAGTGCTAGAGATGGGAGGAGGAGCTCCTACAATGAGCAGTTCTTC.

DNA for the CDR3: TGTGCCAGCAGCCCGAGGAGACAGGGCGGGGGACGGGACCCCTACAATGAGCAGTTCTTC. It specifies CASSPRRQGGGRDPYNEQFF. This chain joins TRBV11-1 and TRBJ2-1; D may be TRBD1 or TRBD2 (7 bases each). Germline V gene data show CDR1 as SGHAT and CDR2 as FQDESV (reference sequence). V lost 5 bases and J lost 2, with 28 bases in between. This CDR3 region has 20 residues.

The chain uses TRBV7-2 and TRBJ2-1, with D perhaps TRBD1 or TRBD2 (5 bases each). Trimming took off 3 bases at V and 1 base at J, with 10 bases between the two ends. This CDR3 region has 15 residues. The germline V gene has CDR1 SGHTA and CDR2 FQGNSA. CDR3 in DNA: TGTGCCAGCAGCTTTACTAGGGGTTCCTACAATGAGCAGTTCTTC. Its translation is CASSFTRGSYNEQFF. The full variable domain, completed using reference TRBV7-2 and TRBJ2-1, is GAGVSQSPSNKVTEKGKDVELRCDPISGHTALYWYRQSLGQGLEFLIYFQGNSAPDKSGLPSDRFSAERTGGSVSTLTIQRTQQEDSAVYLCASSFTRGSYNEQFFGPGTRLTVL.

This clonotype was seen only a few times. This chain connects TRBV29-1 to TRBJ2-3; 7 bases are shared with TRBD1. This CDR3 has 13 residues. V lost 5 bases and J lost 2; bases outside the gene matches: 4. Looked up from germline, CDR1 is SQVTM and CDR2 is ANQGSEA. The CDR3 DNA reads TGCAGCGTTTCGGGACAGTACACAGATACGCAGTATTTT. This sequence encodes CSVSGQYTDTQYF.

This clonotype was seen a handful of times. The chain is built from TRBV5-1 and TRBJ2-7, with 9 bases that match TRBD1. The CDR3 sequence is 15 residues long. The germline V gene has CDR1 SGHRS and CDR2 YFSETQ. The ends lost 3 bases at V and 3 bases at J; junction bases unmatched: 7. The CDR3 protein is CASSSAPGQGYEQYF. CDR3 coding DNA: TGCGCCAGCAGCTCGGCGCCGGGACAGGGCTACGAGCAGTACTTC.

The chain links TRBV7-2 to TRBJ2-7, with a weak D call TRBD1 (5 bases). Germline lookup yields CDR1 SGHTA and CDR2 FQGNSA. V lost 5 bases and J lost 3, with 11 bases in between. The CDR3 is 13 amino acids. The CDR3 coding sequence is TGTGCCAGCAGCCCCCAGGGCGGCTACGAGCAGTACTTC. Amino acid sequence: CASSPQGGYEQYF.

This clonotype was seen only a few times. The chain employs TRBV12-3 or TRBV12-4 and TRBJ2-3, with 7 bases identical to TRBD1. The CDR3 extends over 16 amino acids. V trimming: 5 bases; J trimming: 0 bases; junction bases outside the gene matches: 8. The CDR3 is CASSPLGQPSTDTQYF. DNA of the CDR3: TGTGCCAGCAGTCCACTGGGACAGCCTAGCACAGATACGCAGTATTTT.

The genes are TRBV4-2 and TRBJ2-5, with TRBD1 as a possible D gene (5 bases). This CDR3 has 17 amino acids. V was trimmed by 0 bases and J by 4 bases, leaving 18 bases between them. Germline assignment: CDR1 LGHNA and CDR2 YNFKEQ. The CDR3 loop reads CASSQESQGIWSETQYF. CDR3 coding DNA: TGTGCCAGCAGCCAAGAATCTCAGGGAATATGGTCAGAGACCCAGTACTTC.

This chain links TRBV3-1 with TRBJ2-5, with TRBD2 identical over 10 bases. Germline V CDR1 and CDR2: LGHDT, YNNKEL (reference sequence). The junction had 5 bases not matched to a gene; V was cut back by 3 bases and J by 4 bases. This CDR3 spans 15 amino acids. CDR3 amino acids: CASSQGLASSETQYF. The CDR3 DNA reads TGTGCCAGCAGCCAGGGACTAGCGAGTTCAGAGACCCAGTACTTC.

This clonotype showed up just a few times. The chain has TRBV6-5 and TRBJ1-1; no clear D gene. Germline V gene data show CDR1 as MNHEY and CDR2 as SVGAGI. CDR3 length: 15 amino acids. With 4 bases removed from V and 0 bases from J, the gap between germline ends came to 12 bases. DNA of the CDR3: TGTGCCAGCAGTTCTTCCCTAACAATGAACACTGAAGCTTTCTTT. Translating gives CASSSSLTMNTEAFF.

CDR3 DNA sequence: TGCAGTGCCCTGCGGGCTGGAAACACCATATATTTT. Protein product: CSALRAGNTIYF. This chain uses TRBV20-1 with TRBJ1-3; no firm D call. Looked up from germline, CDR1 is DFQATT and CDR2 is SNEGSKA (reference sequence). V lost 6 bases and J 2 bases, leaving 8 bases between the germline ends. This CDR3 has 12 amino acids.

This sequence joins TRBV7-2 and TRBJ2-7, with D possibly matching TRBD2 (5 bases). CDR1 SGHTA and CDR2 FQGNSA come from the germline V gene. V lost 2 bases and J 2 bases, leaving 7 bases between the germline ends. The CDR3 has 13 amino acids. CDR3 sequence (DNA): TGTGCCAGCAGCTTACACGGGACCTACGAGCAGTACTTC. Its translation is CASSLHGTYEQYF. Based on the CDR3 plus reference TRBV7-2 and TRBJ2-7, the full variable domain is GAGVSQSPSNKVTEKGKDVELRCDPISGHTALYWYRQSLGQGLEFLIYFQGNSAPDKSGLPSDRFSAERTGGSVSTLTIQRTQQEDSAVYLCASSLHGTYEQYFGPGTRLTVT.

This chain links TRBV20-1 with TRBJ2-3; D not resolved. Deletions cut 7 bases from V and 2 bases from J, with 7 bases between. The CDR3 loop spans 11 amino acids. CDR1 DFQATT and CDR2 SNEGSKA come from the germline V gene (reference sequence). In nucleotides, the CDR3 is TGCAGTGGTCGGCCCACAGATACGCAGTATTTT. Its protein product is CSGRPTDTQYF.

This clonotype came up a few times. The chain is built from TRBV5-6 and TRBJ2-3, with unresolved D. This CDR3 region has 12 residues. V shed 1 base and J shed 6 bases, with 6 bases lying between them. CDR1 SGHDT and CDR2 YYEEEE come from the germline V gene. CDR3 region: CASSLWWDTQYF. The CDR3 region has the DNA TGTGCCAGCAGCTTGTGGTGGGATACGCAGTATTTT.

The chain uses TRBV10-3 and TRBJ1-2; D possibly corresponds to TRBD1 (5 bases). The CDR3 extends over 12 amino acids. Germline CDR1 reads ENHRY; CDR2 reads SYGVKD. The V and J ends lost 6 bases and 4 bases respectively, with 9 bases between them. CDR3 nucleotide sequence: TGTGCCATCAGGTCCGGGACCTATGGCTACACCTTC. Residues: CAIRSGTYGYTF.

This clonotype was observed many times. The CDR3 DNA sequence: TGTGCCAGCAGCTTGGCAGGGGGGATCGAGGTGGAGACCCAGTACTTC. It codes for CASSLAGGIEVETQYF. The V gene is TRBV7-2, the J gene TRBJ2-5; a possible D gene is TRBD1 (7 bases). The CDR3 consists of 16 residues. Germline V gene lookup returns CDR1 SGHTA and CDR2 FQGNSA. V was trimmed by 3 bases and J by 5 bases, leaving 19 bases between them.

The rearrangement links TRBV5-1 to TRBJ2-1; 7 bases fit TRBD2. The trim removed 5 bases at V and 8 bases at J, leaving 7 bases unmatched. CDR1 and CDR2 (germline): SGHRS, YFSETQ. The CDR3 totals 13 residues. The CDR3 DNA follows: TGCGCCAGCAGACCGGGACTACAGGATGAGCAGTTCTTC. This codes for CASRPGLQDEQFF.